The source of this T cell receptor (beta chain) is a study of PD-1 blockade in classical Hodgkin lymphoma. Whole-study findings and limits: Researchers reported that CD4+ TCR diversity, though not CD8+, rose significantly by C4D1.

The time point here: cycle 4 day 1 (C4D1), after less than seven weeks of nivolumab. Relapses following autologous stem cell transplantation were seen in all patients, with brentuximab vedotin exposure varying. Using magnetic negative selection, the CD4+ T cells were separated out of thawed PBMCs. Sequencing used immunoSEQ multiplex PCR; TCRdb keeps in-frame clones, though not all of them. There are roughly 6,000 clones in the sample; around 86% occur only once, and approximately 1.4% lies in the top ten. The CDR3 runs 12 residues. The sample holds a few counts of this clone. Its target is not known. Here the sequenced sample was CD4+ T cells from blood, taken before the fourth cycle of nivolumab. The receptor was isolated from a human donor with classical Hodgkin lymphoma. The rearrangement joins TRBV21-1 to TRBJ2-7; the tabulated D call, TRBD2, remains unverified against the DNA. TRBV21-1 is assigned pseudogene status. The CDR3 bases are TGTGCCAGCAGCAAAGTACTAGCTCGGCAGTACTTC. Translation gives CASSKVLARQYF.